This T cell receptor beta chain comes out of a study of cytomegalovirus exposure and HLA in healthy donors. Study-level findings and limits: In a later analysis, an Asian-associated ancestry cluster reportedly showed fewer N-insertions than the approximately 700-donor mean. Several of the most significant clusters were apparently associated with common viral pathogens in a later analysis. Within an earlier analysis, most TCR beta V segments proved productive either about 87% or about 30% of the time. In a later analysis, HLA-associated beta chains showed higher expansion and lower generation probabilities than comparable chains.

The germline CDR1 and CDR2 sequences are KGHSH and LQKENI. V dropped 5 bases and J dropped 7; count of bases not matched to a gene: 4. The CDR3 covers 12 residues. The PCR was carried out with 60 Vbeta primers and 13 Jbeta primers. Libraries were prepared by immunoSEQ multiplex PCR; TCRdb keeps only in-frame clonotypes and omits some of them. Of around 150,000 clones in the sample, around 79% are singletons; the top ten hold around 0.97%. In the case of this clone: The target antigen is unknown.

The receptor was derived from a woman between 45 and 65 years old in good health and CMV-seropositive. Source material: PBMCs. The chain has TRBV18 and TRBJ2-5; 7 nucleotides line up with TRBD1. The CDR3 DNA sequence: TGTGCCAGCTCAGATAGACAGGGGACCCAGTACTTC. It translates to CASSDRQGTQYF. The full variable domain, in which reference TRBV18 and TRBJ2-5 provide the parts outside the CDR3, is NAGVMQNPRHLVRRRGQEARLRCSPMKGHSHVYWYRQLPEEGLKFMVYLQKENIIDESGMPKERFSAEFPKEGPSILRIQQVVRGDSAAYFCASSDRQGTQYFGPGTRLLVL.